This T cell receptor beta chain derives from a study of graft-versus-host responses after intestinal transplantation. Study overall: Every recipient underwent anti-thymocyte globulin induction, then tacrolimus and steroids for three to four years. Overall study findings and caveats: Allografts of one patient group, those with graft-donor T cell macrochimerism, had high graft-versus-host to host-versus-graft clonal ratios. There was an association between peak levels of circulating GvH clones and early post-transplant HvG declines.

Remarks on this clone: The antigen is unknown.

V lost 0 bases to trimming and J lost 5 bases, with 11 bases between them. CDR1 SGHKS and CDR2 YYEKEE come from the germline V gene (reference sequence). The CDR3 is made up of 14 amino acids. Repertoires were generated with immunoSEQ multiplex PCR, while TCRdb's copy carries only in-frame clones and drops some. The sample consists of about 120,000 clones, approximately 90% of them appearing once. The clonotype originates from a human donor who received an intestinal transplant. Specimen: unstimulated CD4+ T cells sorted from spleen or lymph node cells, collected before intestinal transplant. The chain uses TRBV5-5 and TRBJ2-5; D possibly corresponds to TRBD1 (7 bases). DNA for the CDR3: TGTGCCAGCAGCTTGGCCAGGGGGGACGAGACCCAGTACTTC. Protein sequence: CASSLARGDETQYF.